These 18 T cell receptor beta chains were sequenced from one sample in a study of blood T cell repertoires in COVID-19. Sequencing was performed with immunoSEQ multiplex PCR; in TCRdb, only in-frame clones are kept and a portion is missing. The repertoire includes 80,000 to 130,000 clones, approximately 86% of them detected once, and less than 3% sits in the top ten. Sequencing was done on a sample of PBMCs or T cells enriched from blood (not recorded which). Source of these receptors: a woman in her forties or fifties who had recovered from COVID-19.

This chain uses TRBV3-1 (or the pseudogene TRBV3-2) with TRBJ1-4, with a possible D match to TRBD1 (6 bases). Germline values: CDR1 LGHDT, CDR2 YNNKEL (reference sequence). CDR3 length: 15 amino acids. V was cut by 4 bases and J by 4 bases, with 13 bases left in between. The CDR3 is CASSLLRGLNEKLFF. The DNA of the CDR3 is TGTGCCAGCAGCCTTCTCAGGGGCCTTAATGAAAAACTGTTTTTT.

J is TRBJ2-1 and V is TRBV27; weak D call: TRBD1 (5 bases). Trimming removed 6 bases at V and 8 bases at J, with 8 bases between. The CDR3 length is 11 residues. Per the germline V gene, CDR1 is MNHEY and CDR2 is SMNVEV (reference sequence). The CDR3 DNA sequence: TGTGCCAGCAGAGGGGAACATGAGCAGTTCTTC. This sequence encodes CASRGEHEQFF.

The chain is built from TRBV7-6 and TRBJ2-5; 11 nucleotides align to TRBD1. The length of the CDR3 is 15 residues. Germline V CDR1 and CDR2: SGHVS, FNYEAQ. The J segment lost 5 bases and the V segment lost 1 base, leaving 3 bases of the junction unmatched. The CDR3 is CASSLVGTGGETQYF. CDR3 nucleotide sequence: TGTGCCAGCAGCTTAGTTGGGACAGGGGGGGAGACCCAGTACTTC.

The rearrangement joins TRBV20-1 to TRBJ2-3; D gene ambiguous. V was clipped by 5 bases and J by 4 bases, with 7 bases between them. The V gene's germline CDR1 is DFQATT and CDR2 SNEGSKA (reference sequence). This CDR3 contains 11 residues. In nucleotides, the CDR3 is TGCAGTGCTGCTATAGCAGATACGCAGTATTTT. Translating gives CSAAIADTQYF.

V gene TRBV5-6 combines with J gene TRBJ1-1; tentatively, D is TRBD1 (6 bases). The germline V and J ends were trimmed by 7 bases and 5 bases, with 15 bases remaining between them. There are 13 residues in the CDR3. Germline values: CDR1 SGHDT, CDR2 YYEEEE. The CDR3 coding sequence is TGTGCCAGCGGTGGGACACTCAAAACTGAAGCTTTCTTT. This encodes CASGGTLKTEAFF.

J is TRBJ1-1 and V is TRBV6-5; D might be TRBD1 (6 bases). The length of the CDR3 is 15 residues. V lost 6 bases, J lost 3 bases, and 17 bases lay in between. Germline V gene lookup returns CDR1 MNHEY and CDR2 SVGAGI. The chain's CDR3 is CASRIAGALDTEAFF. The CDR3 bases are TGTGCCAGCAGGATAGCAGGGGCTTTGGACACTGAAGCTTTCTTT.

The chain links TRBV30 to TRBJ2-1; 7 nucleotides line up with TRBD2. CDR1 and CDR2 (germline): GTSNPN, SVGIG (reference sequence). This CDR3 contains 15 residues. J gave up 8 bases and V 6 bases, and 16 bases lay outside the gene matches. CDR3 protein: CACPREGGLIHEQFF. DNA for the CDR3: TGTGCCTGCCCCCGAGAGGGAGGGCTAATCCATGAGCAGTTCTTC.

This clone was observed once. V usage is TRBV14 and J usage is TRBJ1-6; D is ambiguous. The CDR3 is 17 residues long. Germline CDR1 reads SGHDN; CDR2 reads FVKESK. Trimming took off 0 bases at V and 3 bases at J, with 12 bases between the two ends. The DNA of the CDR3 is TGTGCCAGCAGCCAAGAGGCACCTTTCAACTATAATTCACCCCTCCACTTT. Translated, it gives CASSQEAPFNYNSPLHF. Filled out from reference TRBV14 and TRBJ1-6, the complete variable domain reads EAGVTQFPSHSVIEKGQTVTLRCDPISGHDNLYWYRRVMGKEIKFLLHFVKESKQDESGMPNNRFLAERTGGTYSTLKVQPAELEDSGVYFCASSQEAPFNYNSPLHFGNGTRLTVT.

V and J are TRBV28 and TRBJ1-5, with 8 nucleotides matching TRBD1. Germline assignment: CDR1 MDHEN and CDR2 SYDVKM. The V gene end was trimmed by 4 bases and the J gene end by 1 base; junction bases not matched to a gene: 6. The CDR3 consists of 16 residues. The CDR3: CASSSTGGGSNQPQHF. For the CDR3, the DNA is TGTGCCAGCAGTTCCACAGGGGGAGGGAGCAATCAGCCCCAGCATTTT.

The V gene is TRBV5-4, the J gene TRBJ1-2; 8 bases match TRBD1. Germline lookup yields CDR1 SGHNT and CDR2 YYREEE (reference sequence). V lost 4 bases, J lost 3 bases, and 2 bases stayed unmatched. The CDR3 contains 13 residues. The DNA for the CDR3 is TGTGCCAGCAGCCCGGACAGGGACTATGGCTACACCTTC. Its translation is CASSPDRDYGYTF.

The chain couples TRBV3-1 (or the pseudogene TRBV3-2) to TRBJ1-3, with unresolved D. Germline-derived CDR1 and CDR2 are LGHDT and YNNKEL (reference sequence). This CDR3 contains 17 residues. The germline V and J ends were trimmed by 1 base and 3 bases, with 16 bases remaining between them. The CDR3 loop reads CASSQVGGGMGGNTIYF. The CDR3 nucleotides are TGTGCCAGCAGCCAAGTAGGAGGTGGGATGGGTGGAAACACCATATATTTT.

The V call is TRBV19, the J call TRBJ2-5, with D perhaps matching TRBD2 (5 bases). V lost 3 bases, J lost 2 bases, and 10 bases lay in between. Germline V gives CDR1 LNHDA, CDR2 SQIVND (reference sequence). This CDR3 comprises 14 residues. CDR3 residues: CASSIGVFQETQYF. As DNA, the CDR3 is TGTGCCAGTAGTATCGGGGTGTTTCAAGAGACCCAGTACTTC.

The chain has TRBV28 and TRBJ1-1; D ambiguous. V was shortened by 7 bases and J by 3 bases, with 9 bases between the two germline ends. This CDR3 spans 12 amino acids. The germline V gene has CDR1 MDHEN and CDR2 SYDVKM. The CDR3 bases are TGTGCCAGCATACTACGGGACACTGAAGCTTTCTTT. Translating it yields CASILRDTEAFF.

Written as DNA, the CDR3 is TGCGCCAGCAGCCAAGAACCGGATGGCTACACCTTC. Its protein is CASSQEPDGYTF. The chain couples TRBV4-1 to TRBJ1-2; D is ambiguous. Trimming left V 0 bases short and J 6 bases short, with 5 bases between. Germline CDR1 reads MGHRA; CDR2 reads YSYEKL. This CDR3 spans 12 amino acids.

The rearrangement uses TRBV2 and TRBJ2-5; tentatively, D is TRBD2 (6 bases). V was pared by 3 bases and J by 8 bases, with 22 bases between. The length of the CDR3 is 16 residues. Germline lookup yields CDR1 SNHLY and CDR2 FYNNEI. CDR3 region: CASSEGFTSYTETQYF. The CDR3 bases are TGTGCCAGCAGTGAGGGTTTTACTAGCTATACCGAAACCCAGTACTTC. The full variable domain, in which reference TRBV2 and TRBJ2-5 provide the parts outside the CDR3, is EPEVTQTPSHQVTQMGQEVILRCVPISNHLYFYWYRQILGQKVEFLVSFYNNEISEKSEIFDDQFSVERPDGSNFTLKIRSTKLEDSAMYFCASSEGFTSYTETQYFGPGTRLLVL.

The J gene is TRBJ1-5, the V gene TRBV5-1; 10 bases match TRBD1. The V gene's germline CDR1 is SGHRS and CDR2 YFSETQ. This CDR3 has 14 residues. V lost 4 bases to trimming and J lost 5 bases; unmatched junction nucleotides: 3. The CDR3 DNA sequence: TGCGCCAGCAGCCCGGACAGGGGGGATCAGCCCCAGCATTTT. Protein sequence: CASSPDRGDQPQHF. The full variable domain, its missing parts supplied by reference TRBV5-1 and TRBJ1-5, is KAGVTQTPRYLIKTRGQQVTLSCSPISGHRSVSWYQQTPGQGLQFLFEYFSETQRNKGNFPGRFSGRQFSNSRSEMNVSTLELGDSALYLCASSPDRGDQPQHFGDGTRLSIL.

The chain carries TRBV9 and TRBJ2-7; 8 bases fit TRBD2. The CDR3 runs to 14 residues. V shed 4 bases and J 3 bases; nucleotides not matched to a gene: 6. The germline V gene encodes CDR1 SGDLS and CDR2 YYNGEE. This chain's CDR3 is CASSKSGGFYEQYF. The CDR3 DNA is TGTGCCAGCAGCAAAAGCGGGGGATTCTACGAGCAGTACTTC.

The chain employs TRBV2 and TRBJ1-1; TRBD1 is a possible D gene (6 bases). V was trimmed by 6 bases and J by 7 bases, leaving 9 bases between them. There are 11 residues in the CDR3. The germline gives CDR1 SNHLY, CDR2 FYNNEI. CDR3 DNA: TGTGCCAGCAGAGGACAGATTGAAGCTTTCTTT. As protein: CASRGQIEAFF. The full variable domain, in which reference TRBV2 and TRBJ1-1 provide the parts outside the CDR3, is EPEVTQTPSHQVTQMGQEVILRCVPISNHLYFYWYRQILGQKVEFLVSFYNNEISEKSEIFDDQFSVERPDGSNFTLKIRSTKLEDSAMYFCASRGQIEAFFGQGTRLTVV.